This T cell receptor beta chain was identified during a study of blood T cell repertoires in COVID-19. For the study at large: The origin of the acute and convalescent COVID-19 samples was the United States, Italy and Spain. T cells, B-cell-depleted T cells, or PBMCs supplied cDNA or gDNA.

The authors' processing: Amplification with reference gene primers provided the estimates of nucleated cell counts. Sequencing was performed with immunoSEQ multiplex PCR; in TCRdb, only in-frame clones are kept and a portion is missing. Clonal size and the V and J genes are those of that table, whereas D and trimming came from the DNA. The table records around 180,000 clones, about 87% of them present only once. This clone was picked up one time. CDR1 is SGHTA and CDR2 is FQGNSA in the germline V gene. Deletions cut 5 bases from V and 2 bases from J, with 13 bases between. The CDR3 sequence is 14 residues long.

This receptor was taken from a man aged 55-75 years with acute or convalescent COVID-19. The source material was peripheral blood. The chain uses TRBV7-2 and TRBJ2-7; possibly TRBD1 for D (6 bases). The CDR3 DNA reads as TGTGCCAGCAGCCCTCAGGGGTTTACCTACGAGCAGTACTTC. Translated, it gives CASSPQGFTYEQYF.